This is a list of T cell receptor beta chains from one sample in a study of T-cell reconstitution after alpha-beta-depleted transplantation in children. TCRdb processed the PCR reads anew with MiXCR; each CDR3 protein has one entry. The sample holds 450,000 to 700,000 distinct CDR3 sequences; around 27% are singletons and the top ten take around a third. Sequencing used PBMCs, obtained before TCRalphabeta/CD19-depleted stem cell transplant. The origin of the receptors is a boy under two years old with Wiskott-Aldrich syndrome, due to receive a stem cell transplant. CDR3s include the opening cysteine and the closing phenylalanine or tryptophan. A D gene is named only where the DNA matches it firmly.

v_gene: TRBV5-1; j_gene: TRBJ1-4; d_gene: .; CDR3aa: CASSLSPVDEKLFF
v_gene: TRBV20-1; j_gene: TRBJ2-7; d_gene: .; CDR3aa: CSASPLRASYEQYF
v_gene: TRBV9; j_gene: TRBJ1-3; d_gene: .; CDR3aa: CASSVARGISGNTIYF
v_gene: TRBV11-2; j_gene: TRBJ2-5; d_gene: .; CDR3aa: CASSLWPSRGRSQETQYF
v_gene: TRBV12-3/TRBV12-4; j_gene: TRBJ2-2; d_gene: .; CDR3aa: CASRAGNTGELFF
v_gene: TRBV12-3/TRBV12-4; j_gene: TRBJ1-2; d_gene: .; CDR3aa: CASRRARGYYGYTF
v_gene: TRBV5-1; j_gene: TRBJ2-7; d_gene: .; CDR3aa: CASSISLGEDYEQYF
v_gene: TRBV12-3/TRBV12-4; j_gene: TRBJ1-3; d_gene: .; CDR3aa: CASRRTAENTIYF
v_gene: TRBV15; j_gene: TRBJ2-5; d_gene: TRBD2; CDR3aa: CATSTLALADQETQYF
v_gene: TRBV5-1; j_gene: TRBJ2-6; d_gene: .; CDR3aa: CASSLTVSGANVLTF
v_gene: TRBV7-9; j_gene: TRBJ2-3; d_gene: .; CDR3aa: CASSLSGLPGADTQYF
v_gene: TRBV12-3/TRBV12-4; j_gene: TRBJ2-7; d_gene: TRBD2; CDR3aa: CASTDGLAGVGGYEQHF
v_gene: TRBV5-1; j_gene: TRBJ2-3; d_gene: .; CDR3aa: CASHREVVTDTQYF
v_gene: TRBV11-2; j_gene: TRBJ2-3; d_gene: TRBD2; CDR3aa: CASGKLAGVVDTQYF
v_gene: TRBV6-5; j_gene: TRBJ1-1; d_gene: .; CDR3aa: CASSYRGLNTEAFF
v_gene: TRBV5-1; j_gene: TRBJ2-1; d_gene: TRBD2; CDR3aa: CASSTRLATSTYNEQFF
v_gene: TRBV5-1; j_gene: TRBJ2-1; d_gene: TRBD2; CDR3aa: CASSRRPGLAGDEQFF
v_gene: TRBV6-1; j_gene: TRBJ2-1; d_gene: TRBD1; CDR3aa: CASSQLGTGDNEQFF
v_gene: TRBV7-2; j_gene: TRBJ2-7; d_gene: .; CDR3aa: CASSPESLEQYF
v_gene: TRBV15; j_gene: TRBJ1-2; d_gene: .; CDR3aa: CATSLGGGRNYGYTF
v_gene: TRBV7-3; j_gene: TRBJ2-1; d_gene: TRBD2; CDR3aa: CASSLVGTSGVTIQFF
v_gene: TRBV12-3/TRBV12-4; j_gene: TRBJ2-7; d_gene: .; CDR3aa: CASSLIGFGGYEQYF
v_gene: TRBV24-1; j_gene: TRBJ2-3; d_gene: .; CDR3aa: CATSDLGQAGTDTQYF
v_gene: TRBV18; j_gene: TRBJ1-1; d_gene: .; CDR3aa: CASSPRSFWDAEAFF
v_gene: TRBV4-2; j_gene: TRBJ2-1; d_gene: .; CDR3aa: CASSQETTFENEQFF
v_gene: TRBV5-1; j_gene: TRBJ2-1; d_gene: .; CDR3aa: CASSLRDWVEQFF
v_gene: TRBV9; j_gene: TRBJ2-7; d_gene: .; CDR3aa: CASSGLGGEQYF
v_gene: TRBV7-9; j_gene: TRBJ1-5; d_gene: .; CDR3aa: CASAAGSSNQPQHF
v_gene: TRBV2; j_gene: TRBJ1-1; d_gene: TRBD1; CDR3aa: CASSEALRAGGSGEAFF
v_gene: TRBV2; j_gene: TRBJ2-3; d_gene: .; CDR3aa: CASSEWGARADTQYF
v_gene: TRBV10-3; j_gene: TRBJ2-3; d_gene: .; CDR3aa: CAISDRDSSADTQYF
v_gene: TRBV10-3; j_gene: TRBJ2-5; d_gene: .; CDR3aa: CAISVGAQETQYF
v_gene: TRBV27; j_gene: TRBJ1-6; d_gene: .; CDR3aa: CASRTFGSPLHF
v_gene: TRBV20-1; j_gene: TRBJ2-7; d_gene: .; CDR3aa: CSARESFPIGSYEQYF
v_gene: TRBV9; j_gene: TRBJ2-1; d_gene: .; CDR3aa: CASSVEAARPAEQFF